This TCR beta chain was sequenced for a study of blood T cell repertoires in COVID-19. Whole-study context: Acute-phase and convalescent COVID-19 samples originated in the United States, Italy and Spain.

Authors' data handling: Reference gene primer amplification gave estimated nucleated cell counts. Sequenced by immunoSEQ multiplex PCR; TCRdb stores in-frame clones only, minus some. V and J calls and clone size are copied from that table; D and trimming were computed from the DNA. The sample holds tens of thousands of clones, 90% seen once. Germline CDR1 DFQATT, CDR2 SNEGSKA (reference sequence). Trimming stripped 3 bases from V and 4 bases from J, with 15 bases between. This CDR3 comprises 14 residues. Enrolled during active infection, Seattle patients were then followed longitudinally. This clonotype was obtained from a man in his forties or fifties with COVID-19, enrolled during active disease. Source material: peripheral blood. The chain carries TRBV20-1 and TRBJ2-5, with D perhaps matching TRBD2 (7 bases). CDR3 coding DNA: TGCAGTGCTAGTGAATCGGGGGGCACAGAGACCCAGTACTTC. This codes for CSASESGGTETQYF.